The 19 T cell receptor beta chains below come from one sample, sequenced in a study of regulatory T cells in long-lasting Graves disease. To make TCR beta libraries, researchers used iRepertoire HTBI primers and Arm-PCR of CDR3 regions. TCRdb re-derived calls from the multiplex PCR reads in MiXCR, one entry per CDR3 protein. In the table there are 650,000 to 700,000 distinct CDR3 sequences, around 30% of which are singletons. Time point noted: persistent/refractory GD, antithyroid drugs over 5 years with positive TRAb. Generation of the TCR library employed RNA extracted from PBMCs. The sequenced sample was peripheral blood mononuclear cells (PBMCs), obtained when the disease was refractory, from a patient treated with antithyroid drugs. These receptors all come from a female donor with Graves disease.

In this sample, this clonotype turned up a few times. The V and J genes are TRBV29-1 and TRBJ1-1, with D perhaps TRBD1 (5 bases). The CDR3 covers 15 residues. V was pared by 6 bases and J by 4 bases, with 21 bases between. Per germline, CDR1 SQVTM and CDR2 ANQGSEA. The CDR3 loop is CSVRPSGSGGTEAFF. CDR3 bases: TGCAGCGTACGCCCCTCGGGATCGGGGGGCACTGAAGCTTTCTTT.

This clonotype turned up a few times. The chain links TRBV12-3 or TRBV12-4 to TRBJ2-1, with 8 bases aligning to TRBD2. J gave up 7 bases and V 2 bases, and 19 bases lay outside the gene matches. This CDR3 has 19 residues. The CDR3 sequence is CASSLISGGVAGSRNEQFF. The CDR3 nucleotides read TGTGCCAGCAGTTTAATTTCAGGTGGGGTAGCGGGATCTAGAAATGAGCAGTTCTTC.

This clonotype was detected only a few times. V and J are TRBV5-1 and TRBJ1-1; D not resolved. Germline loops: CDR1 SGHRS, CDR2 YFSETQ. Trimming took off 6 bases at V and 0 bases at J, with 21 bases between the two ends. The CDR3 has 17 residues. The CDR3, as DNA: TGCGCCAGCACCTCTACCCGGCTGGGAGGCATGAACACTGAAGCTTTCTTT. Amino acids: CASTSTRLGGMNTEAFF.

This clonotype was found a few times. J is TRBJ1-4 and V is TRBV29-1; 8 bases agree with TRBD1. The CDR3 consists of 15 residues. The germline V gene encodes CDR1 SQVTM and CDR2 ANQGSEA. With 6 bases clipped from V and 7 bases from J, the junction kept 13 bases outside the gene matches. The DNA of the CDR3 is TGCAGCGTCGGAGCGGGGTACAGGGGGACTGAAAAACTGTTTTTT. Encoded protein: CSVGAGYRGTEKLFF.

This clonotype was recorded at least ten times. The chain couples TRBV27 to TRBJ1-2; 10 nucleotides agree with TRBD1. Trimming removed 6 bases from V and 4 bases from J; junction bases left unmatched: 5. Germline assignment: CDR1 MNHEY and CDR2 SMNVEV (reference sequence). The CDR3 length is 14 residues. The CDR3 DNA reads TGTGCCAGCAGCGACAGGGGGCTTGCCTATGGCTACACCTTC. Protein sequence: CASSDRGLAYGYTF.

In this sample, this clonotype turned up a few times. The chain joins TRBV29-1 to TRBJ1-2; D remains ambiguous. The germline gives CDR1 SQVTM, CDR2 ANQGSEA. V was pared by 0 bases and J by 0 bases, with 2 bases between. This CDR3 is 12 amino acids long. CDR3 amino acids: CSVEESNYGYTF. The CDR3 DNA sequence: TGCAGCGTTGAAGAATCTAACTATGGCTACACCTTC.

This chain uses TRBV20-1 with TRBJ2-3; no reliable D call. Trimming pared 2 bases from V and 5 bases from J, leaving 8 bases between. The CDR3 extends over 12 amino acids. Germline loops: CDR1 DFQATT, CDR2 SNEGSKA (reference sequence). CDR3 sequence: CSARRDGDTQYF. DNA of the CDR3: TGCAGTGCTAGACGAGATGGAGATACGCAGTATTTT.

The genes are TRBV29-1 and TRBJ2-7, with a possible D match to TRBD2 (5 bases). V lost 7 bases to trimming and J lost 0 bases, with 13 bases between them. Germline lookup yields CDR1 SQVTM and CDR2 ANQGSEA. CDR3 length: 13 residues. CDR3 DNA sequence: TGCAGCGGCCTTGAACGGGGCTCCTACGAGCAGTACTTC. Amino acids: CSGLERGSYEQYF.

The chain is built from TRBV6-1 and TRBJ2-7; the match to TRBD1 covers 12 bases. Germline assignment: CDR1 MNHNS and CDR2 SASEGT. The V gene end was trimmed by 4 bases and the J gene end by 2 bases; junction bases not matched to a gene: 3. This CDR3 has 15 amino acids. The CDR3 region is CASSAGQGATYEQYF. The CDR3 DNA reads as TGTGCCAGCAGTGCGGGACAGGGGGCCACCTACGAGCAGTACTTC.

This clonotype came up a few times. The CDR3 sequence is CASSFGRRYGNQPQHF. The CDR3 region has the DNA TGTGCCAGCAGCTTCGGACGCCGCTATGGCAATCAGCCCCAGCATTTT. This sequence joins TRBV11-2 and TRBJ1-5, with D unresolved. The ends were cut back, 3 bases at V and 2 bases at J, with 14 bases in the middle. Germline CDR1 and CDR2: SGHAT and FQNNGV. This CDR3 contains 16 residues. Filled out from reference TRBV11-2 and TRBJ1-5, the complete variable domain reads EAGVAQSPRYKIIEKRQSVAFWCNPISGHATLYWYQQILGQGPKLLIQFQNNGVVDDSQLPKDRFSAERLKGVDSTLKIQPAKLEDSAVYLCASSFGRRYGNQPQHFGDGTRLSIL.

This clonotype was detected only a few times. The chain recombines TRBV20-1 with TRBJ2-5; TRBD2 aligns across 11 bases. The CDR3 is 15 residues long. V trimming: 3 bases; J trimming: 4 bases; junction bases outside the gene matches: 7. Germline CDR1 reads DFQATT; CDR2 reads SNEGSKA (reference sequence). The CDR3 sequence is CSASSLAGGGETQYF. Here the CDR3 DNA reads TGCAGTGCTAGCTCTCTAGCGGGAGGAGGAGAGACCCAGTACTTC.

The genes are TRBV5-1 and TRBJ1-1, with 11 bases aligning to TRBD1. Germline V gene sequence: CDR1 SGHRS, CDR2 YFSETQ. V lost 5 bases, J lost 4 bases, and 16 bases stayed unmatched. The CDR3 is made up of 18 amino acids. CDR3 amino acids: CASRLKAQIGTGGTEAFF. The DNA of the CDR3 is TGCGCCAGCAGACTTAAGGCCCAGATCGGGACAGGGGGCACTGAAGCTTTCTTT.

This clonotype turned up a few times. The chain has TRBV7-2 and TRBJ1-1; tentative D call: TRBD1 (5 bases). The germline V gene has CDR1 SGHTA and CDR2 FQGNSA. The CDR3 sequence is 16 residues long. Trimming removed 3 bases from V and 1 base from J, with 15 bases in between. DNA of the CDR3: TGTGCCAGCAGCTTCCAGGGTCCCATGACGAACACTGAAGCTTTCTTT. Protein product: CASSFQGPMTNTEAFF.

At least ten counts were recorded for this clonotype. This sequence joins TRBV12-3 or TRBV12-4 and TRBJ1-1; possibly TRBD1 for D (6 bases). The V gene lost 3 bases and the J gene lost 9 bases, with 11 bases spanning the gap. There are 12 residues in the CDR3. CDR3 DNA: TGTGCCAGCAGTTTCCACGGGACAAAAGCTTTCTTT. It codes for CASSFHGTKAFF.

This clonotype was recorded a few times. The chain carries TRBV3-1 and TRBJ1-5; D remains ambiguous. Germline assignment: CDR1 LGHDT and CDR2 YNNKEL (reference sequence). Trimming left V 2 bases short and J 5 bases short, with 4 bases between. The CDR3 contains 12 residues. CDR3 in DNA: TGTGCCAGCAGCCAAAGGGATCAGCCCCAGCATTTT. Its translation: CASSQRDQPQHF.

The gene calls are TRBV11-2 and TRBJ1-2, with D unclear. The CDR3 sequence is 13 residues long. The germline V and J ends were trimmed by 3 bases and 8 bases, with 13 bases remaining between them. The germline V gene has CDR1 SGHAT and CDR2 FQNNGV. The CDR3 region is CASSLDPSGGYTF. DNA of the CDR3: TGTGCCAGCAGCTTGGACCCAAGTGGGGGCTACACCTTC.

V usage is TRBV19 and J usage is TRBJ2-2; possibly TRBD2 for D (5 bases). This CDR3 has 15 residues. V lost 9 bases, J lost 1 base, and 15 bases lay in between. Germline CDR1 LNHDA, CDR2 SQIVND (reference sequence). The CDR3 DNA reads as TGTGCCAGCACTAGGAGTTCTCTGAACACCGGGGAGCTGTTTTTT. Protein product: CASTRSSLNTGELFF.

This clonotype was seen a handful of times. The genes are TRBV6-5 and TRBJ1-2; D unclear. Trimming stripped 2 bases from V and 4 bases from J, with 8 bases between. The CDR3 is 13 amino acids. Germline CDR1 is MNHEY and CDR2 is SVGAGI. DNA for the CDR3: TGTGCCAGCAGTTACAACGGGATCTATGGCTACACCTTC. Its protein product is CASSYNGIYGYTF.

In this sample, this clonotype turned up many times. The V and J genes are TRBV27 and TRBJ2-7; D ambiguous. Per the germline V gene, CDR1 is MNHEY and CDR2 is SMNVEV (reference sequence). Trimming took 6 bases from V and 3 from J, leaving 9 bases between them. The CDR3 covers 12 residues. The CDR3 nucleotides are TGTGCCAGCAGCAACGGTCTCTACGAGCAGTACTTC. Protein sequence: CASSNGLYEQYF.